Here is one T cell receptor (beta chain) with its context. Original processing notes: Amplification of reference gene primers was used by the study to estimate nucleated cell counts. Profiling relied on immunoSEQ multiplex PCR, and the TCRdb table lists in-frame clones only, not all of them. V, J and clone size are taken as reported in that table, and D and trimming were inferred from the DNA itself. The table has about 110,000 clones, 71% seen once. Germline CDR1 is MNHNY and CDR2 is SVGAGI (reference sequence). This CDR3 is built from 12 residues. Deletions cut 5 bases from V and 8 bases from J, with 10 bases between. The data originate from a study of blood T cell repertoires in COVID-19. About the study: Italy, Spain and the United States were the sources of the convalescent and acute COVID-19 samples. From T cells, B-cell-depleted T cells, or PBMCs came the material, which was cDNA or gDNA.

Sequenced material: peripheral blood. This TCR was recovered from a human donor with acute or convalescent COVID-19. The donor label of this sample is uncertain. The chain has TRBV6-6 and TRBJ1-5; no clear D. As DNA, the CDR3 is TGTGCCAGCAGTCCTCCCCGAGAGCCCCAGCATTTT. Amino acids: CASSPPREPQHF.